Each of the 8 T cell receptor beta chains below was sequenced from the same sample in a study of blood T cell repertoires in COVID-19. This table comes from immunoSEQ multiplex PCR, and its TCRdb copy is limited to in-frame clones, with some not included. The sample consists of 90,000 to 100,000 clones, approximately 86% of them appearing once. The sample comprised peripheral blood. These receptor sequences come from a man at least 80 years old with acute or convalescent COVID-19.

The J gene is TRBJ2-7, the V gene TRBV19; D uncertain. Germline V lookup: CDR1 LNHDA, CDR2 SQIVND (reference sequence). The CDR3 covers 14 residues. V was trimmed by 6 bases and J by 0 bases, leaving 12 bases between them. CDR3 nucleotide sequence: TGTGCCAGTAGCCCGACACCGAGCTCCTACGAGCAGTACTTC. Residues: CASSPTPSSYEQYF. Complete variable domain (other parts from reference TRBV19 and TRBJ2-7): DGGITQSPKYLFRKEGQNVTLSCEQNLNHDAMYWYRQDPGQGLRLIYYSQIVNDFQKGDIAEGYSVSREKKESFPLTVTSAQKNPTAFYLCASSPTPSSYEQYFGPGTRLTVT.

V and J are TRBV27 and TRBJ2-1; 7 bases map to TRBD1. CDR3 size: 14 residues. The trim removed 6 bases at V and 6 bases at J, leaving 8 bases unmatched. Germline V gene lookup returns CDR1 MNHEY and CDR2 SMNVEV (reference sequence). The chain's CDR3 is CASRVPGTANEQFF. CDR3 sequence (DNA): TGTGCCAGCAGAGTACCCGGGACAGCCAATGAGCAGTTCTTC.

The V call is TRBV19, the J call TRBJ1-2, with D unresolved. The ends were cut back, 5 bases at V and 4 bases at J, with 14 bases in the middle. CDR1 and CDR2 (germline): LNHDA, SQIVND (reference sequence). The CDR3 covers 14 residues. CDR3 coding DNA: TGTGCCAGTAGTTCCCAACTAACCCCCTATGGCTACACCTTC. Translation: CASSSQLTPYGYTF.

The rearrangement uses TRBV7-9 and TRBJ2-1, with TRBD1 as a possible D gene (6 bases). Trimming removed 0 bases from V and 4 bases from J, with 10 bases in between. Germline V gene lookup returns CDR1 SEHNR and CDR2 FQNEAQ (reference sequence). The CDR3 runs to 15 residues. As DNA, the CDR3 is TGTGCCAGCAGCTTAGCCCAGGGGTCGTACAATGAGCAGTTCTTC. This sequence encodes CASSLAQGSYNEQFF. The full variable domain, in which reference TRBV7-9 and TRBJ2-1 provide the parts outside the CDR3, is DTGVSQNPRHKITKRGQNVTFRCDPISEHNRLYWYRQTLGQGPEFLTYFQNEAQLEKSRLLSDRFSAERPKGSFSTLEIQRTEQGDSAMYLCASSLAQGSYNEQFFGPGTRLTVL.

The chain links TRBV5-1 to TRBJ2-1; TRBD1 agrees at 8 bases. Germline assignment: CDR1 SGHRS and CDR2 YFSETQ. The CDR3 spans 16 residues. Trimming took 0 bases from V and 4 from J; bases not matched to a gene: 6. Written as DNA, the CDR3 is TGCGCCAGCAGCTTGGATTGGGACAGGACGTACAATGAGCAGTTCTTC. It encodes CASSLDWDRTYNEQFF.

V gene TRBV7-9 combines with J gene TRBJ2-1; 10 nucleotides match TRBD2. CDR1 is SEHNR and CDR2 is FQNEAQ in the germline V gene (reference sequence). V was clipped by 2 bases and J by 9 bases; unmatched bases: 7. The length of the CDR3 is 15 residues. This chain's CDR3 is CASSLRLAGVGEQFF. The CDR3 coding sequence is TGTGCCAGCAGCTTACGGCTAGCGGGAGTAGGTGAGCAGTTCTTC.

The J gene is TRBJ1-6, the V gene TRBV7-2, with 7 positions matching TRBD1. The germline gives CDR1 SGHTA, CDR2 FQGNSA. J gave up 8 bases and V 5 bases, and 9 bases lay outside the gene matches. The CDR3 loop spans 15 amino acids. This chain's CDR3 is CASSQSGGAYSPLHF. As DNA, the CDR3 is TGTGCCAGCAGCCAATCAGGGGGTGCATATTCACCCCTCCACTTT.

This clone occurred once. The V call is TRBV6-1, the J call TRBJ1-2, with D possibly being TRBD1 (6 bases). In germline, CDR1 is MNHNS, CDR2 SASEGT. The length of the CDR3 is 13 residues. Trimming pared 0 bases from V and 13 bases from J, leaving 15 bases between. CDR3 protein: CASSEAGDKKGTF. In DNA, the CDR3 is TGTGCCAGCAGTGAAGCGGGGGACAAAAAGGGCACCTTC.